This is a list of T cell receptor beta chains from one sample in a study of blood T cell repertoires in COVID-19. TCRdb keeps only in-frame clones here, not all; method: immunoSEQ multiplex PCR. The sample shows under 200,000 clones, about 90% of them seen only once. Specimen: peripheral blood. The receptor set was obtained from a woman aged 60-70 years with COVID-19, enrolled during active disease. Each CDR3 is given without its conserved first and last residue. The order of the fields is V gene, J gene, CDR3 protein.

v_gene: TRBV9; j_gene: TRBJ2-7; CDR3aa: ASSVGLQGYEQY
v_gene: TRBV19; j_gene: TRBJ2-3; CDR3aa: ASSWTSGRTDTQY
v_gene: TRBV28; j_gene: TRBJ2-7; CDR3aa: ASSLSDRGLTEQY
v_gene: TRBV5-4; j_gene: TRBJ2-7; CDR3aa: ASSLPLAGGLNEQY
v_gene: TRBV5-4; j_gene: TRBJ2-3; CDR3aa: ASSLYRGPSTDTQY
v_gene: TRBV6-1; j_gene: TRBJ1-6; CDR3aa: ASSELGQNNSPLH
v_gene: TRBV4-3; j_gene: TRBJ1-3; CDR3aa: ASSQVSGNTIY
v_gene: TRBV12-3/TRBV12-4; j_gene: TRBJ2-7; CDR3aa: ASSFTVNEQY
v_gene: TRBV7-2; j_gene: TRBJ2-7; CDR3aa: ASSPTSGYEQY
v_gene: TRBV5-5; j_gene: TRBJ2-1; CDR3aa: ASSTSGLVNEQF
v_gene: TRBV27; j_gene: TRBJ2-7; CDR3aa: ASRQPDRPSYEQY
v_gene: TRBV7-2; j_gene: TRBJ1-4; CDR3aa: ASSPGGGSGEKLF
v_gene: TRBV7-2; j_gene: TRBJ2-7; CDR3aa: ASSLLAGPGYEQY
v_gene: TRBV6-5; j_gene: TRBJ2-1; CDR3aa: ASRRLAASYNEQF
v_gene: TRBV6-5; j_gene: TRBJ1-5; CDR3aa: ASSYAIQGKPQPQH
v_gene: TRBV7-2; j_gene: TRBJ2-7; CDR3aa: ASSRTSGVAYEQY
v_gene: TRBV28; j_gene: TRBJ1-5; CDR3aa: ASTTGEGRGQPQH
v_gene: TRBV30; j_gene: TRBJ2-7; CDR3aa: AWVGEEAYEQY
v_gene: TRBV4-1; j_gene: TRBJ2-3; CDR3aa: ASSPQRLAGVGDTQY
v_gene: TRBV5-8; j_gene: TRBJ1-1; CDR3aa: ASSLRQGWGTEAF
v_gene: TRBV27; j_gene: TRBJ2-5; CDR3aa: ASSPGLAGGPETQY
v_gene: TRBV7-3; j_gene: TRBJ2-3; CDR3aa: ASSLIPGQGSDTQY
v_gene: TRBV11-2; j_gene: TRBJ2-3; CDR3aa: ASSPRDSEGADTQY
v_gene: TRBV7-2; j_gene: TRBJ1-4; CDR3aa: ASSSNQETNEKLF
v_gene: TRBV25-1; j_gene: TRBJ2-7; CDR3aa: ASSPATGAYEQY
v_gene: TRBV2; j_gene: TRBJ1-2; CDR3aa: ASSEMAVYGYT
v_gene: TRBV7-2; j_gene: TRBJ1-2; CDR3aa: ASSSWGLNYGYT
v_gene: TRBV6-5; j_gene: TRBJ1-2; CDR3aa: ASRLQGQYGYT
v_gene: TRBV28; j_gene: TRBJ2-7; CDR3aa: ASSFATGGYEQY
v_gene: TRBV6-2/TRBV6-3; j_gene: TRBJ2-1; CDR3aa: ASSYDRDLHLNEQF
v_gene: TRBV5-8; j_gene: TRBJ2-7; CDR3aa: ASRLDRDPHEQY
v_gene: TRBV2; j_gene: TRBJ2-1; CDR3aa: ASSLGAEQF
v_gene: TRBV27; j_gene: TRBJ1-1; CDR3aa: ASSPVWTANTEAF
v_gene: TRBV4-3; j_gene: TRBJ1-1; CDR3aa: ASSRKQNTEAF
v_gene: TRBV24-1; j_gene: TRBJ2-5; CDR3aa: ATSGLRGGTGETQY
v_gene: TRBV19; j_gene: TRBJ1-4; CDR3aa: ASSIDGTGNEKLF
v_gene: TRBV5-1; j_gene: TRBJ2-3; CDR3aa: ASTRGGYSTDTQY
v_gene: TRBV9; j_gene: TRBJ1-4; CDR3aa: ASSVGAQRWEKLF
v_gene: TRBV6-2/TRBV6-3; j_gene: TRBJ2-7; CDR3aa: ASSYGGTDFQY